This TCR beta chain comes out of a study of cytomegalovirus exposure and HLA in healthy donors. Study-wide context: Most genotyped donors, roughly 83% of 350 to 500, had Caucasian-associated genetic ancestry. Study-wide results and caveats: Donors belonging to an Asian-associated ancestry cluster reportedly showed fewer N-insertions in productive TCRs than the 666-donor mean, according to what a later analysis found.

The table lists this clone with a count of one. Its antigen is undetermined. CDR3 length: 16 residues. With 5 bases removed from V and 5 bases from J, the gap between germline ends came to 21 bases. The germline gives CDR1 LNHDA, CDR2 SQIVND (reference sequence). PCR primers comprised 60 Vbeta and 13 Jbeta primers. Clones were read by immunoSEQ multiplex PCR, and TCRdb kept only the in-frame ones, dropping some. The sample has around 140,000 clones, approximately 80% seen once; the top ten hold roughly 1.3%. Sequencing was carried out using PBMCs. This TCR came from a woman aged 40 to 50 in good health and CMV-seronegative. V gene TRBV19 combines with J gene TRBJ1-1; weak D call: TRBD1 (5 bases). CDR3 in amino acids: CASSPVAGIVSTEAFF. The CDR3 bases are TGTGCCAGTAGTCCAGTGGCAGGGATCGTAAGTACTGAAGCTTTCTTT.